This T cell receptor (beta chain) stems from a study of blood T cell repertoires in COVID-19. Turning to the study itself: Sample material is recorded as cDNA or gDNA derived from T cells, B-cell-depleted T cells, or PBMCs.

Trimming shortened V by 0 bases and J by 2 bases, and 7 bases separated the two germline ends. There are 14 residues in the CDR3. In germline, CDR1 is MGHRA, CDR2 YSYEKL. TCRdb's table, derived via immunoSEQ multiplex PCR, lists solely in-frame clones and lacks some. The sample lists roughly 80,000 clones; over 75% were seen once. This clone was seen only a few times. The chain uses TRBV4-1 and TRBJ1-1, with D perhaps matching TRBD1 (6 bases). The sequence was collected from a man in his fifties or sixties with acute or convalescent COVID-19. The sequenced sample consisted of peripheral blood. The CDR3 sequence: CASSQEDRNTEAFF. CDR3 nucleotide sequence: TGCGCCAGCAGCCAAGAGGACAGAAACACTGAAGCTTTCTTT.